What follows are 7 T cell receptor beta chains derived from one specimen sequenced in a study of OX40 agonist ivuxolimab in advanced cancers. Library preparation used the immunoSEQ multiplex PCR assay. As stored in TCRdb, this immuneACCESS dataset retains in-frame rearrangements with V and J assigned. A fraction of the clones does not appear; measured against another copy, unresolved V genes explain less than half of the discrepancy, and the remainder lacks a known reason. This sample lists around 76,000 clones; more than 70% were detected once. The top ten hold 10% of the sample. Here the sequenced sample was CD4+ or CD8+ T cells sorted from blood, taken in a trial of the OX40 agonist ivuxolimab. The source of these receptors is an adult with an advanced solid tumor such as melanoma, head and neck, liver or kidney cancer.

CDR3 DNA: TGTGCCAGCAGCTTTCTGGGGGCCCACGAGCAGTACTTC. Encoded protein: CASSFLGAHEQYF. J is TRBJ2-7 and V is TRBV5-6, with D perhaps TRBD1 (6 bases). CDR1 and CDR2 (germline): SGHDT, YYEEEE. The CDR3 has 13 residues. V was shortened by 2 bases and J by 5 bases, with 11 bases between the two germline ends.

This chain uses TRBV10-3 with TRBJ1-2; D might be TRBD1 (5 bases). This CDR3 has 14 residues. Trimming shortened V by 2 bases and J by 3 bases, and 10 bases separated the two germline ends. Germline V gene sequence: CDR1 ENHRY, CDR2 SYGVKD. The CDR3 here is CAISEEVRDYGYTF. The CDR3, as DNA: TGTGCCATCAGTGAGGAGGTCAGGGACTATGGCTACACCTTC.

V is TRBV19 and J is TRBJ2-5; D unclear. The CDR3 totals 12 residues. Germline CDR1 reads LNHDA; CDR2 reads SQIVND (reference sequence). The V and J ends lost 4 bases and 5 bases respectively, with 8 bases between them. CDR3 sequence: CASSSVRETQYF. The CDR3, as DNA: TGTGCCAGTAGTAGTGTGAGGGAGACCCAGTACTTC.

The chain joins TRBV6-5 to TRBJ2-7; perhaps D is TRBD1 or TRBD2 (7 bases each). There are 13 residues in the CDR3. Germline assignment: CDR1 MNHEY and CDR2 SVGAGI. V gave up 2 bases and J gave up 11 bases, with 16 bases separating them. CDR3 sequence: CASSYGQGGGKYF. The CDR3 DNA sequence: TGTGCCAGCAGTTACGGGCAGGGGGGAGGGAAGTACTTC.

This chain joins TRBV7-9 and TRBJ2-3, with D perhaps matching TRBD2 (5 bases). The germline CDR1 and CDR2 sequences are SEHNR and FQNEAQ (reference sequence). The CDR3 totals 18 residues. Trimming stripped 1 base from V and 1 base from J, with 18 bases between. CDR3 protein: CASSLEANGGSGTDTQYF. CDR3 nucleotide sequence: TGTGCCAGCAGCTTAGAGGCGAACGGAGGAAGCGGCACAGATACGCAGTATTTT.

The J gene is TRBJ2-3, the V gene TRBV7-2; D call uncertain. There are 12 residues in the CDR3. Germline V gene lookup returns CDR1 SGHTA and CDR2 FQGNSA. Trimming took 5 bases from V and 3 from J, leaving 6 bases between them. The CDR3 DNA is TGTGCCAGCAGCCGAATGACAGATACGCAGTATTTT. Its protein is CASSRMTDTQYF.

The chain combines TRBV6-1 with TRBJ2-3, with 7 bases that match TRBD1. This CDR3 has 13 amino acids. Germline loops: CDR1 MNHNS, CDR2 SASEGT. Trimming removed 6 bases from V and 6 bases from J; junction bases left unmatched: 6. Here the CDR3 reads CASRTGSLDTQYF. The CDR3 DNA follows: TGTGCCAGCAGGACAGGGTCTCTGGATACGCAGTATTTT.